The clone carrying this T cell receptor beta chain has a single count. The antigen is not known. V dropped 5 bases and J dropped 6 bases, with 8 bases sitting between them. CDR3 length equals 10 residues. Germline V gene lookup returns CDR1 SQVTM and CDR2 ANQGSEA. MiXCR, applied by TCRdb to the reads, yields one record per CDR3 protein. The table lists under 300,000 distinct CDR3 sequences, roughly a fifth of them singletons. The data were taken from a study of T cell repertoires in cytomegalovirus infection. Study in general: Signatures in public TCR beta sequences pointed to both CMV infection and matching HLA type.

Whole-study results and caveats: CMV-specific TCR beta clonotypes restricted by HLA-C dominated the ex vivo response. Accumulated public TCR beta family frequency recognized individuals carrying CMV together with the relevant HLA.

The receptor's source is a human donor in good health (CMV status not recorded). Some clones in this sample may be carry-over from other donors' samples. The sequences come from cultured PBMCs, collected from culture after CMV antigen stimulation. The chain couples TRBV29-1 to TRBJ2-7; D uncertain. The CDR3 is CSVIWGEQYV. The CDR3 DNA follows: TGCAGCGTTATTTGGGGCGAGCAGTACGTC.